The rows below give T cell receptor beta chains drawn from one sample of a study of T cells in Graves' hyperthyroidism and ophthalmopathy. TCRdb called the multiplex PCR reads again in MiXCR, with one record for every CDR3 protein. The data contain some 350,000 distinct CDR3 sequences, around 16% of them seen just once; the ten biggest clones take up 25% to 35%. Material: blood. Receptors originate from a young woman with Graves' hyperthyroidism that later progressed to Graves' ophthalmopathy. The CDR3 runs from the conserved cysteine through the conserved F or W. The order of the fields is D gene, clone size, J gene, V gene, CDR3 protein, CDR3 DNA. D genes are given only for firm matches. Size values are once, few and many counts, or a class for expanded clones, and some rows have none.

D: -; size: few; J: TRBJ2-7; V: TRBV18; CDR3: CASSPDRDGKYEQYF; DNA: TGTGCCAGCTCACCGGACCGGGACGGAAAATACGAGCAGTACTTC
D: TRBD2; size: -; J: TRBJ2-3; V: TRBV5-5; CDR3: CASTPVAGGGTDTQYF; DNA: TGTGCCAGCACTCCTGTAGCGGGCGGAGGCACAGATACGCAGTATTTT
D: TRBD1; size: -; J: TRBJ1-2; V: TRBV6-2/TRBV6-3; CDR3: CASSYFPMEWRRGQWWNGYTF; DNA: TGTGCCAGCAGTTACTTTCCGATGGAGTGGAGAAGGGGACAGTGGTGGAATGGCTACACCTTC
D: -; size: few; J: TRBJ2-2; V: TRBV7-2; CDR3: CASSLEGGVGTGELFF; DNA: TGTGCCAGCAGCTTAGAGGGGGGAGTAGGGACCGGGGAGCTGTTTTTT
D: -; size: many; J: TRBJ2-2; V: TRBV7-9; CDR3: CASSSGTITGELFF; DNA: TGTGCCAGCAGCTCAGGGACAATCACCGGGGAGCTGTTTTTT
D: TRBD1; size: many; J: TRBJ1-1; V: TRBV6-1; CDR3: CASSRPGTGLGTEAFF; DNA: TGTGCCAGCAGTCGTCCCGGGACAGGGTTGGGGACTGAAGCTTTCTTT
D: -; size: -; J: TRBJ1-2; V: TRBV6-2/TRBV6-3; CDR3: CASKKDSLYGYTF; DNA: TGTGCCAGCAAGAAGGACAGTCTCTATGGCTACACCTTC
D: -; size: -; J: TRBJ1-4; V: TRBV6-6; CDR3: CASSYRSSNEKLFF; DNA: TGTGCCAGCAGTTACAGGAGCTCTAATGAAAAACTGTTTTTT
D: -; size: -; J: TRBJ1-5; V: TRBV20-1; CDR3: CSARGALEQPQHF; DNA: TGCAGTGCTAGAGGGGCTTTAGAACAGCCCCAGCATTTT
D: TRBD1; size: few; J: TRBJ1-5; V: TRBV19; CDR3: CASSIWDRDNQPQHF; DNA: TGTGCCAGTAGTATATGGGACAGGGACAATCAGCCCCAGCATTTT
D: TRBD2; size: many; J: TRBJ2-5; V: TRBV7-2; CDR3: CASSLPLLARGETQYF; DNA: TGTGCCAGCAGCCTACCACTACTAGCGCGCGGGGAGACCCAGTACTTC
D: TRBD2; size: many; J: TRBJ2-7; V: TRBV20-1; CDR3: CSARGGTSGIYEQYF; DNA: TGCAGTGCTAGAGGCGGGACTAGCGGGATCTACGAGCAGTACTTC
D: TRBD2; size: -; J: TRBJ2-1; V: TRBV14; CDR3: CASSQLTSGVYNEQFF; DNA: TGTGCCAGCAGCCAGCTGACTAGCGGGGTCTACAATGAGCAGTTCTTC
D: -; size: many; J: TRBJ1-1; V: TRBV28; CDR3: CASNFVRIMNTEAFF; DNA: TGTGCCAGCAACTTCGTTCGCATAATGAACACTGAAGCTTTCTTT
D: -; size: -; J: TRBJ2-6; V: TRBV29-1; CDR3: CSVSPSSGANVLTF; DNA: TGCAGCGTATCCCCCAGTTCTGGGGCCAACGTCCTGACTTTC
D: -; size: many; J: TRBJ1-2; V: TRBV28; CDR3: CASGNSQNGYTF; DNA: TGTGCCAGCGGGAATTCACAGAATGGCTACACCTTC
D: -; size: many; J: TRBJ2-5; V: TRBV27; CDR3: CASSSSLTATQETQYF; DNA: TGTGCCAGCAGTTCCTCCCTGACAGCGACCCAAGAGACCCAGTACTTC
D: TRBD2; size: many; J: TRBJ2-7; V: TRBV7-9; CDR3: CASSATSDTEQYF; DNA: TGTGCCAGCAGCGCGACTAGCGATACCGAGCAGTACTTC
D: -; size: -; J: TRBJ1-4; V: TRBV4-1; CDR3: CASSQDRGGWASTNEKLFF; DNA: TGCGCCAGCAGCCAAGATCGGGGTGGATGGGCGTCAACTAATGAAAAACTGTTTTTT
D: -; size: many; J: TRBJ1-1; V: TRBV6-2/TRBV6-3; CDR3: CASTRGGALLNTEAFF; DNA: TGTGCCAGCACCCGAGGGGGAGCCCTACTAAACACTGAAGCTTTCTTT
D: TRBD1; size: few; J: TRBJ2-2; V: TRBV10-3; CDR3: CAISGTGGGGELFF; DNA: TGTGCCATCAGTGGGACAGGGGGAGGCGGGGAGCTGTTTTTT
D: TRBD2; size: many; J: TRBJ2-1; V: TRBV5-5; CDR3: CASSLEGTSVNEQFF; DNA: TGTGCCAGCAGCTTGGAAGGGACTAGCGTGAATGAGCAGTTCTTC
D: TRBD2; size: -; J: TRBJ2-2; V: TRBV12-3/TRBV12-4; CDR3: CASSLAGGKGGELFF; DNA: TGTGCCAGCAGCCTAGCGGGGGGTAAGGGCGGGGAGCTGTTTTTT
D: TRBD1; size: -; J: TRBJ2-7; V: TRBV6-1; CDR3: CASRGAPGQGSYEQYF; DNA: TGTGCCAGCAGGGGGGCTCCGGGACAGGGGTCCTACGAGCAGTACTTC
D: -; size: few; J: TRBJ1-4; V: TRBV5-1; CDR3: CASSSRVDEKLFF; DNA: TGCGCCAGCAGCTCCAGGGTTGATGAAAAACTGTTTTTT
D: -; size: -; J: TRBJ2-7; V: TRBV6-5; CDR3: CASSLGGFEQYF; DNA: TGTGCCAGCAGTTTAGGAGGGTTCGAGCAGTACTTC
D: -; size: few; J: TRBJ2-1; V: TRBV7-2; CDR3: CASSFFYSGGDEQFF; DNA: TGTGCCAGCAGCTTCTTCTACTCCGGTGGGGATGAGCAGTTCTTC
D: -; size: many; J: TRBJ2-7; V: TRBV6-1; CDR3: CASSERSGYEQYF; DNA: TGTGCCAGCAGTGAAAGGTCTGGTTACGAGCAGTACTTC
D: TRBD2; size: many; J: TRBJ2-1; V: TRBV2; CDR3: CASRESSPPRTSGRMQFF; DNA: TGTGCCAGCAGGGAATCGAGCCCCCCTCGGACTAGCGGGAGAATGCAGTTCTTC
D: TRBD1; size: many; J: TRBJ1-1; V: TRBV27; CDR3: CASSKRGQDTEAFF; DNA: TGTGCCAGCAGTAAGAGGGGGCAGGACACTGAAGCTTTCTTT
D: TRBD2; size: many; J: TRBJ2-1; V: TRBV5-1; CDR3: CASSLSLAGDRSYNEQFF; DNA: TGCGCCAGCAGCTTGAGTCTAGCGGGAGACCGATCCTACAATGAGCAGTTCTTC
D: TRBD2; size: few; J: TRBJ2-4; V: TRBV28; CDR3: CASNPGRETKNIQYF; DNA: TGTGCCAGCAATCCCGGGAGGGAAACCAAAAACATTCAGTACTTC
D: -; size: -; J: TRBJ2-1; V: TRBV24-1; CDR3: CATSDLVYEQFF; DNA: TGTGCCACCAGTGATTTAGTGTATGAGCAGTTCTTC
D: TRBD2; size: -; J: TRBJ2-2; V: TRBV20-1; CDR3: CSASPLAGDGTGELFF; DNA: TGCAGTGCTAGTCCACTAGCGGGAGATGGCACCGGGGAGCTGTTTTTT
D: -; size: -; J: TRBJ2-1; V: TRBV15; CDR3: CATSRLRRDNEQFF; DNA: TGTGCCACCAGCAGGTTACGGAGAGACAATGAGCAGTTCTTC
D: TRBD2; size: many; J: TRBJ2-3; V: TRBV6-4; CDR3: CASSTPSGLASPDTQYF; DNA: TGTGCCAGCAGCACACCATCGGGACTAGCATCCCCAGATACGCAGTATTTT
D: TRBD2; size: few; J: TRBJ2-5; V: TRBV28; CDR3: CASSKGLADIQETQYF; DNA: TGTGCCAGCAGTAAGGGACTAGCGGATATCCAAGAGACCCAGTACTTC
D: -; size: many; J: TRBJ2-3; V: TRBV7-8; CDR3: CASSPEGRGADTQYF; DNA: TGTGCCAGCAGCCCGGAGGGCAGGGGTGCGGATACGCAGTATTTT
D: TRBD1; size: few; J: TRBJ1-3; V: TRBV20-1; CDR3: CSARRQGLSGNTIYF; DNA: TGCAGTGCTAGACGACAGGGCCTCTCTGGAAACACCATATATTTT
D: -; size: many; J: TRBJ1-5; V: TRBV28; CDR3: CASSRLEGPSGQPQHF; DNA: TGTGCCAGCAGTCGTCTCGAGGGCCCCTCCGGTCAGCCCCAGCATTTT
D: -; size: many; J: TRBJ2-1; V: TRBV28; CDR3: CASRMDSSYNEQFF; DNA: TGTGCCAGCAGAATGGACAGCTCCTACAATGAGCAGTTCTTC
D: -; size: many; J: TRBJ2-3; V: TRBV7-8; CDR3: CASSWAETGLSTDTQYF; DNA: TGTGCCAGCAGCTGGGCTGAGACGGGGCTTAGCACAGATACGCAGTATTTT
D: -; size: -; J: TRBJ2-1; V: TRBV25-1; CDR3: CASSESGSGTHNEQFF; DNA: TGTGCCAGCAGTGAAAGTGGTAGCGGAACCCACAATGAGCAGTTCTTC
D: -; size: few; J: TRBJ1-6; V: TRBV5-1; CDR3: CASSLEWGENSPLHF; DNA: TGCGCCAGCAGCTTGGAGTGGGGGGAAAATTCACCCCTCCACTTT
D: -; size: many; J: TRBJ2-3; V: TRBV2; CDR3: CASSEGRQSTDTQYF; DNA: TGTGCCAGCAGTGAAGGGCGACAAAGCACAGATACGCAGTATTTT
D: TRBD2; size: -; J: TRBJ2-7; V: TRBV3-1; CDR3: CASSQSGLAGAYEQYF; DNA: TGTGCCAGCAGCCAGTCGGGACTAGCGGGGGCCTACGAGCAGTACTTC